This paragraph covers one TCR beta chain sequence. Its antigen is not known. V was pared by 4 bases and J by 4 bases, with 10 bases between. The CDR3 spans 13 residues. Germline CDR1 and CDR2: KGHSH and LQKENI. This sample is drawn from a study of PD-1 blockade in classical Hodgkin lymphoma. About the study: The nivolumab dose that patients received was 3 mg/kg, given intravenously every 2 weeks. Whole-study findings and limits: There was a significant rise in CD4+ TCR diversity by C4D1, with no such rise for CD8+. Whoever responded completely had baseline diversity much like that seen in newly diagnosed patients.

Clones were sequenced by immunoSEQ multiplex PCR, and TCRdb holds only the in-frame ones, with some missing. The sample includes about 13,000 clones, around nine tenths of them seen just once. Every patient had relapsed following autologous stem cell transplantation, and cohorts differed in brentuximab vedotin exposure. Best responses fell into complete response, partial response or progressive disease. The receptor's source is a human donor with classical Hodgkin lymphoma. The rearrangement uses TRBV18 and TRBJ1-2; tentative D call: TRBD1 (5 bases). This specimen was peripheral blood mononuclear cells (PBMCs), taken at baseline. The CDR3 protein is CASSLDRVYGYTF. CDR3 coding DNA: TGTGCCAGCTCACTCGACAGAGTCTATGGCTACACCTTC.